This TCR beta chain was recovered during a study of siplizumab effects on memory and regulatory T cells. Assays were performed on 9.7 x 10^4 or so TCR templates per sample. TCRdb's copy holds only in-frame clones and misses some; the assay was immunoSEQ multiplex PCR. Found here are about 110,000 clones, roughly nine tenths of them singletons; the top ten hold 0.65% to 0.9%. The germline CDR1 and CDR2 sequences are SGHTA and FQGNSA. V was cut by 5 bases and J by 7 bases, with 17 bases left in between. The length of the CDR3 is 14 residues. The chain joins TRBV7-2 to TRBJ2-5; no definite D call. Material: Tregs sorted from blood. The receptor's source is a human donor in good health. CDR3 in DNA: TGTGCCAGCAGCCTCGACTTGGGCGTCGGGACCCAGTACTTC. It translates to CASSLDLGVGTQYF.